The 13 T cell receptor beta chains below all came from one sample that was sequenced in a study of blood T cells in healthy people across ages. The authors ran a second PCR of roughly 7 to 11 cycles using a sample-barcoded 5' primer and a J-beta primer mix. TCRdb recomputed calls from the 5' RACE reads with MiXCR, one row per CDR3 protein. The table shows around 1,800,000 distinct CDR3 sequences, with approximately 39% occurring only once. The specimen was blood. These receptors were collected from a human donor in good health.

This clonotype was seen a handful of times. The chain carries TRBV7-2 and TRBJ2-7; 8 nucleotides match TRBD1. Germline loops: CDR1 SGHTA, CDR2 FQGNSA. CDR3 length: 15 residues. The J segment lost 2 bases and the V segment lost 5 bases, leaving 8 bases of the junction unmatched. The CDR3 sequence is CASSRSRDRTYEQYF. For the CDR3, the DNA is TGTGCCAGCAGCCGTAGCAGGGACAGGACCTACGAGCAGTACTTC.

The count of this clonotype is one. This rearrangement joins TRBV7-2 to TRBJ2-4, with 9 bases lining up with TRBD2. Matching the DNA end better, TRBJ2-7 makes the J call doubtful. The CDR3 covers 18 residues. Germline V CDR1 and CDR2: SGHTA, FQGNSA. For the CDR3, the DNA is TGTGCCAGCAGCATACAGGTCGTCATAGCGGGGGTGGTCGGCGAGCAGTACTTC. This encodes CASSIQVVIAGVVGEQYF.

As concerns this clonotype: Possible read error: a much larger clone is one base away. The chain uses TRBV10-3 and TRBJ2-7; no clear D gene. The ends were cut back, 6 bases at V and 3 bases at J, with 6 bases in the middle. Per germline, CDR1 ENHRY and CDR2 SYGVKD. CDR3 length equals 11 residues. CDR3 DNA: TGTGCCATCAGGGAAGGCTACGAGCAGTACTTC. It codes for CAIREGYEQYF.

This chain links TRBV27 with TRBJ1-1; D perhaps matches TRBD1 (5 bases). The V gene lost 6 bases and the J gene lost 3 bases, with 17 bases spanning the gap. Germline CDR1 is MNHEY and CDR2 is SMNVEV (reference sequence). The CDR3 sequence is 15 residues long. CDR3: CASRITGGWYTEAFF. The CDR3 DNA reads TGTGCCAGCAGAATAACAGGAGGCTGGTACACTGAAGCTTTCTTT.

A word on this clonotype: At one boundary the junction diverges from the germline segment, which might be a read error. This rearrangement joins TRBV7-2 to TRBJ2-3, with 7 bases identical to TRBD2. From germline, CDR1 is SGHTA and CDR2 FQGNSA. The CDR3 is 15 amino acids. CDR3 nucleotide sequence: TGTGCCAGCAGCTTGTGGCGGGGGAGCACAGATACGCGGTATTTT. It yields the protein CASSLWRGSTDTRYF.

This clonotype was seen a few times. The junction departs from the called germline gene at one end, perhaps through a read error. The chain is built from TRBV29-1 and TRBJ2-2; D uncertain. CDR3 size: 16 residues. Germline CDR1 reads SQVTM; CDR2 reads ANQGSEA. The chain's CDR3 is CSVRASISPGTRELFF. The CDR3 DNA is TGCAGCGTTCGGGCCTCCATCTCACCGGGCACCAGGGAGCTGTTTTTT.

V is TRBV11-1 and J is TRBJ2-4; possibly TRBD1 or TRBD2 for D (5 bases each). Germline V lookup: CDR1 SGHAT, CDR2 FQDESV (reference sequence). The CDR3 spans 14 residues. The V end was cut by 4 bases, the J end by 8 bases, with 15 bases between. CDR3 loop: CASSSPGRKDIQYF. The DNA of the CDR3 is TGTGCCAGCAGCTCCCCGGGACGGAAAGACATTCAGTACTTC.

This clonotype was counted between two and nine times. V is TRBV29-1 and J is TRBJ2-3, with D possibly being TRBD1 (5 bases). Trimming stripped 7 bases from V and 2 bases from J, with 10 bases between. CDR1 SQVTM and CDR2 ANQGSEA come from the germline V gene. CDR3 size: 12 residues. The CDR3 DNA sequence: TGCAGCGGTGACAGCTCCACAGATACGCAGTATTTT. Translated, it gives CSGDSSTDTQYF.

The chain recombines TRBV20-1 with TRBJ2-5; weak D call: TRBD2 (6 bases). The CDR3 has 14 residues. V lost 3 bases, J lost 7 bases, and 18 bases lay in between. The germline V gene has CDR1 DFQATT and CDR2 SNEGSKA (reference sequence). The CDR3 nucleotides are TGCAGTGCTAGTGACGGGACTCAATTTGGGACCCAGTACTTC. Its translation is CSASDGTQFGTQYF.

There are many counts of this clonotype. This sequence joins TRBV20-1 and TRBJ2-7, with D possibly TRBD1 on 5 matching bases. The CDR3 totals 15 residues. Trimming took off 0 bases at V and 1 base at J, with 13 bases between the two ends. Germline V lookup: CDR1 DFQATT, CDR2 SNEGSKA (reference sequence). CDR3 loop: CSARDIGHTSYEQYF. The CDR3 DNA follows: TGCAGTGCTAGAGATATCGGACACACATCCTACGAGCAGTACTTC.

J is TRBJ2-7 and V is TRBV27; no firm D call. Between the trimmed V and J ends, which lost 4 bases and 4 bases, there was a span of 20 bases. CDR3 length: 16 residues. Germline-derived CDR1 and CDR2 are MNHEY and SMNVEV (reference sequence). The CDR3 spells CASSSSILSATYEQYF. The DNA of the CDR3 is TGTGCCAGCAGTTCCTCGATCCTCTCGGCCACTTACGAGCAGTACTTC.

This clonotype was recorded a few times. The gene calls are TRBV4-1 and TRBJ2-4; D may be TRBD1 (6 bases). V shed 0 bases and J shed 11 bases, with 14 bases lying between them. The CDR3 sequence is 14 residues long. Germline-derived CDR1 and CDR2 are MGHRA and YSYEKL. DNA of the CDR3: TGCGCCAGCAGCCAAGAGGAGGACAGCCTATTTCAGTACTTC. Translated, it gives CASSQEEDSLFQYF.

The gene calls are TRBV6-2 or TRBV6-3 and TRBJ2-7; D uncertain. V dropped 5 bases and J dropped 3 bases, with 20 bases sitting between them. CDR1 is MNHEY and CDR2 is SVGEGT in the germline V gene. The CDR3 spans 16 residues. CDR3 bases: TGTGCCAGCAGTCCACAGACCCCGAATCTACTCTACGAGCAGTACTTC. This sequence encodes CASSPQTPNLLYEQYF.